Listed here are 21 T cell receptor beta chains from one sample, sequenced in a study of blood T cell repertoires in COVID-19. Only in-frame clones appear in the TCRdb table, and some are missing; sequencing was by immunoSEQ multiplex PCR. Of 150,000 to 200,000 clones listed, around 82% are singletons. The material sequenced was peripheral blood. These receptors all stem from a woman aged 40 to 55 with COVID-19, enrolled during active disease.

Only a few counts were recorded for this clone. The sample contains more than one DNA sequence encoding this CDR3. This chain connects TRBV5-6 to TRBJ2-7; D unresolved. Germline V gene lookup returns CDR1 SGHDT and CDR2 YYEEEE. V lost 1 base and J 4 bases, leaving 6 bases between the germline ends. The CDR3 loop spans 12 amino acids. DNA of the CDR3: TGTGCCAGCAGCTTGTCGGGTTACGAGCAGTACTTC. Protein product: CASSLSGYEQYF.

This rearrangement joins TRBV5-1 to TRBJ2-5; D is possibly TRBD2 (5 bases). Germline V gene lookup returns CDR1 SGHRS and CDR2 YFSETQ. The CDR3 sequence is 15 residues long. Trimming left V 5 bases short and J 1 base short, with 15 bases between. CDR3 amino acids: CASRPEGSRQETQYF. The CDR3 DNA is TGCGCCAGCAGGCCCGAGGGCAGCCGCCAAGAGACCCAGTACTTC. Full variable domain (missing parts from reference TRBV5-1 and TRBJ2-5): KAGVTQTPRYLIKTRGQQVTLSCSPISGHRSVSWYQQTPGQGLQFLFEYFSETQRNKGNFPGRFSGRQFSNSRSEMNVSTLELGDSALYLCASRPEGSRQETQYFGPGTRLLVL.

The chain uses TRBV6-5 and TRBJ2-1, with D tentatively TRBD1 (5 bases). Germline CDR1 and CDR2: MNHEY and SVGAGI. With 6 bases removed from V and 0 bases from J, the gap between germline ends came to 9 bases. The CDR3 length is 14 residues. This CDR3 is CASSDSFSYNEQFF. CDR3 bases: TGTGCCAGCAGCGACAGTTTCTCCTACAATGAGCAGTTCTTC.

The J gene is TRBJ1-2, the V gene TRBV28; weak D call: TRBD1 (5 bases). This CDR3 has 15 residues. Trimming pared 7 bases from V and 2 bases from J, leaving 17 bases between. Germline V CDR1 and CDR2: MDHEN, SYDVKM. CDR3: CASKTTSQGNYGYTF. The CDR3 region has the DNA TGTGCCAGCAAAACCACCAGTCAGGGCAACTATGGCTACACCTTC.

Notes on this clone: A much larger clone differs from this one at a single base, so this may be a read error. V usage is TRBV3-1 (or the pseudogene TRBV3-2) and J usage is TRBJ1-2; 10 bases are shared with TRBD1. The CDR3 sequence is 13 residues long. Germline CDR1 LGHDT, CDR2 YNNKEL (reference sequence). Trimming at V came to 4 bases and at J to 4 bases, leaving 0 bases not matched to a gene. The CDR3 DNA follows: TGTGCCAGCAGCCGGGACAGGGGCTATGGCTACACCTTC. Protein product: CASSRDRGYGYTF.

The chain carries TRBV6-1 and TRBJ2-6; TRBD1 matches at 9 bases. The junction had 10 bases not matched to a gene; V was cut back by 0 bases and J by 1 base. This CDR3 contains 20 residues. CDR1 and CDR2 (germline): MNHNS, SASEGT. This CDR3 reads CASSEAPRQGVGSGANVLTF. As DNA, the CDR3 is TGTGCCAGCAGTGAAGCTCCCCGACAGGGGGTTGGATCTGGGGCCAACGTCCTGACTTTC.

V and J are TRBV6-5 and TRBJ2-3, with TRBD1 matching over 8 bases. The CDR3 has 14 residues. Germline CDR1 is MNHEY and CDR2 is SVGAGI. The junction had 1 base not matched to a gene; V was cut back by 2 bases and J by 3 bases. The CDR3 DNA reads TGTGCCAGCAGTTACAGGACAGGGACAGATACGCAGTATTTT. It is translated as CASSYRTGTDTQYF.

V usage is TRBV7-8 and J usage is TRBJ2-1; TRBD1 matches 10 bases. The CDR3 has 17 residues. Germline loops: CDR1 SGHVS, CDR2 FQNEAQ. The V and J ends lost 6 bases and 2 bases, in that order; junction bases with no gene match: 10. Here the CDR3 reads CASSLRDRGLTYNEQFF. The CDR3 nucleotides are TGTGCCAGCAGTTTACGGGACAGGGGCCTCACCTACAATGAGCAGTTCTTC.

Remarks on this clone: Other nucleotide sequences in the sample specify the same CDR3. V and J are TRBV27 and TRBJ2-1, with D hard to call. The CDR3 covers 13 residues. Trimming left V 3 bases short and J 0 bases short, with 3 bases between. In germline, CDR1 is MNHEY, CDR2 SMNVEV (reference sequence). The CDR3 DNA reads as TGTGCCAGCAGTTTGAGCTCCTACAATGAGCAGTTCTTC. The encoded protein is CASSLSSYNEQFF.

This clone was observed a handful of times. The rearrangement joins TRBV19 to TRBJ2-1, with no clear D. The CDR3 loop spans 15 amino acids. V lost 3 bases, J lost 2 bases, and 11 bases lay in between. Germline-derived CDR1 and CDR2 are LNHDA and SQIVND (reference sequence). The CDR3 protein is CASSMELPPYNEQFF. The CDR3 DNA reads as TGTGCCAGTAGTATGGAGTTGCCCCCCTACAATGAGCAGTTCTTC.

This clone has a single count. The rearrangement links TRBV28 to TRBJ2-7, with TRBD2 matching 8 bases. Germline assignment: CDR1 MDHEN and CDR2 SYDVKM. V dropped 5 bases and J dropped 1; count of bases not matched to a gene: 4. The CDR3 sequence is 14 residues long. CDR3 protein: CASSRLAGSYEQYF. Written as DNA, the CDR3 is TGTGCCAGCAGTCGATTAGCGGGATCCTACGAGCAGTACTTC.

The chain employs TRBV6-5 and TRBJ1-4, with 8 bases identical to TRBD1. The CDR3 contains 15 residues. Germline V lookup: CDR1 MNHEY, CDR2 SVGAGI. V shed 3 bases, J shed 6 bases, and the junction held 6 bases outside the gene matches. The DNA of the CDR3 is TGTGCCAGCAGTTATCGCAGGGGGCGGGATGAAAAACTGTTTTTT. This sequence encodes CASSYRRGRDEKLFF.

This chain uses TRBV6-6 with TRBJ2-5; D is unclear. Germline values: CDR1 MNHNY, CDR2 SVGAGI (reference sequence). This CDR3 spans 15 amino acids. Between the trimmed V and J ends, which lost 5 bases and 5 bases, there was a span of 18 bases. The CDR3 DNA reads TGTGCCAGCAGTCTCCCGGCCTCCGCGGCGGAGACCCAGTACTTC. As protein: CASSLPASAAETQYF.

This sequence joins TRBV7-9 and TRBJ2-5; 10 bases match TRBD2. The length of the CDR3 is 14 residues. Per the germline V gene, CDR1 is SEHNR and CDR2 is FQNEAQ (reference sequence). Trimming cost V 6 bases and J 3 bases; bases outside gene matches: 4. The CDR3 nucleotides are TGTGCCAGCAGATCCGGACTAGCGGAAGAGACCCAGTACTTC. It specifies CASRSGLAEETQYF.

This sequence joins TRBV6-6 and TRBJ1-1; 7 nucleotides line up with TRBD1. CDR3 length: 13 amino acids. In germline, CDR1 is MNHNY, CDR2 SVGAGI (reference sequence). Germline trimming cut 6 bases from V and 4 bases from J; bases unmatched to any gene: 5. In nucleotides, the CDR3 is TGTGCCAGCAGATCCGACAGGGTCACTGAAGCTTTCTTT. This encodes CASRSDRVTEAFF.

The chain's CDR3 is CASSFPATGELFF. The CDR3 DNA reads TGTGCCAGCAGTTTCCCAGCGACCGGGGAGCTGTTTTTT. This chain uses TRBV27 with TRBJ2-2; D unresolved. Trimming left V 3 bases short and J 5 bases short, with 7 bases between. Germline CDR1 MNHEY, CDR2 SMNVEV (reference sequence). The CDR3 runs to 13 residues.

The chain recombines TRBV10-1 with TRBJ1-6, with TRBD1 as a possible D gene (5 bases). CDR1 WNHNN and CDR2 SYGVQD come from the germline V gene (reference sequence). The CDR3 consists of 13 residues. The germline V and J ends were trimmed by 6 bases and 6 bases, with 9 bases remaining between them. The CDR3 is CASSQQVNSPLHF. In nucleotides, the CDR3 is TGCGCCAGCAGCCAACAGGTTAATTCACCCCTCCACTTT.

This chain links TRBV6-5 with TRBJ2-3, with 7 bases lining up with TRBD2. The junction had 4 bases not matched to a gene; V was cut back by 0 bases and J by 1 base. The CDR3 is made up of 16 amino acids. Looked up from germline, CDR1 is MNHEY and CDR2 is SVGAGI. CDR3 DNA sequence: TGTGCCAGCAGTTACTCTAGCCGGGGGGGCACAGATACGCAGTATTTT. This encodes CASSYSSRGGTDTQYF.

The chain is built from TRBV20-1 and TRBJ1-2, with D maybe TRBD1 (5 bases). Germline CDR1 is DFQATT and CDR2 is SNEGSKA (reference sequence). V gave up 4 bases and J gave up 4 bases, with 7 bases separating them. This CDR3 has 11 amino acids. CDR3 region: CSATGIYGYTF. In DNA form, the CDR3 reads TGCAGTGCTACAGGGATCTATGGCTACACCTTC.

V is TRBV7-3 and J is TRBJ2-2, with 7 bases matching TRBD2. The length of the CDR3 is 14 residues. The germline V gene has CDR1 SGHTA and CDR2 FQGTGA. After removal of 5 bases from V and 7 bases from J, the junction contained 7 bases not matched to a gene. Here the CDR3 reads CASSKGLVGGELFF. The CDR3 DNA is TGTGCCAGCAGCAAAGGACTAGTAGGCGGGGAGCTGTTTTTT.

The chain carries TRBV24-1 and TRBJ1-1; D gene unclear. The CDR3 has 12 amino acids. V shed 3 bases and J shed 5 bases, with 6 bases lying between them. The germline CDR1 and CDR2 sequences are KGHDR and SFDVKD. CDR3 nucleotides: TGTGCCACCAGTGATCCGGGAACTGAAGCTTTCTTT. Amino acid sequence: CATSDPGTEAFF.